The clone carrying this T cell receptor beta chain was seen repeatedly, ten times or more. Germline-derived CDR1 and CDR2 are SGHRS and YFSETQ. This CDR3 spans 17 amino acids. The junction had 13 bases not matched to a gene; V was cut back by 4 bases and J by 4 bases. These data are taken from a study of blood T cell repertoires in COVID-19. Looking at the study overall: Two negative PCRs, clearance, or symptom resolution had been documented for recovered Cohort 3 donors. Sites in the United States, Italy and Spain provided acute and convalescent COVID-19 samples.

Participants were aged roughly 18 to 89 years from about 25 US areas. As originally analysed: Amplifying reference gene primers gave estimates of nucleated cell counts. TCRdb's table, derived via immunoSEQ multiplex PCR, lists solely in-frame clones and lacks some. The V and J calls and clone size come from that table; D and trimming were worked out from the DNA. The sample lists fewer than 200,000 clones; around 80% were seen once. The sample comprised PBMCs or T cells enriched from blood (not recorded which). The origin of this receptor is a woman aged 65 to 85 in a cohort exposed to, infected with or recovered from COVID-19 (not recorded which). The chain joins TRBV5-1 to TRBJ2-5; 10 nucleotides match TRBD2. CDR3 region: CASSPGRLAGVGETQYF. As DNA, the CDR3 is TGCGCCAGCAGCCCGGGCCGTCTAGCGGGAGTTGGAGAGACCCAGTACTTC.